Presented here are 21 T cell receptor beta chains from one specimen sequenced in a study of beta chain features in type 1 diabetes. Every isolated RNA sample was fully reverse transcribed, so sequencing captured expressed TCRB transcripts. TCRdb's table, derived via immunoSEQ multiplex PCR, lists solely in-frame clones and lacks some. The sample lists roughly 170,000 clones; more than 10% were seen once. Sequencing used central memory CD4+ T cells from blood. These receptors all come from a woman aged 18-29 years in good health.

This clone was counted a few times. This chain links TRBV7-9 with TRBJ2-3; 9 positions match TRBD2. The CDR3 covers 13 residues. Germline CDR1 and CDR2: SEHNR and FQNEAQ (reference sequence). J lost 14 bases, V lost 5 bases, and 11 bases had no gene match. CDR3 in amino acids: CASSPMGTSLPYF. CDR3 in DNA: TGTGCCAGCAGCCCAATGGGGACTAGCTTACCGTATTTT.

This clone was counted a single time. The V gene is TRBV7-6, the J gene TRBJ1-1; 9 bases are a match to TRBD1. The CDR3 has 15 amino acids. V shed 5 bases and J 4 bases; nucleotides not matched to a gene: 8. Germline V gene sequence: CDR1 SGHVS, CDR2 FNYEAQ. The CDR3 here is CASSPRDREVTEAFF. DNA for the CDR3: TGTGCCAGCAGCCCCCGGGACAGGGAGGTCACTGAAGCTTTCTTT.

This clone has only a few counts. DNA of the CDR3: TGTGCCAGCAGCTTGAACAGGGATGCTAATGAAAAACTGTTTTTT. It translates to CASSLNRDANEKLFF. The genes are TRBV5-4 and TRBJ1-4; possibly TRBD1 for D (6 bases). Trimming removed 1 base from V and 3 bases from J, with 10 bases in between. The CDR3 is 15 residues long. Germline V gene data show CDR1 as SGHNT and CDR2 as YYREEE (reference sequence). The full variable domain, completed using reference TRBV5-4 and TRBJ1-4, is ETGVTQSPTHLIKTRGQQVTLRCSSQSGHNTVSWYQQALGQGPQFIFQYYREEENGRGNFPPRFSGLQFPNYSSELNVNALELDDSALYLCASSLNRDANEKLFFGSGTQLSVL.

This sequence joins TRBV30 and TRBJ2-2; 9 bases are shared with TRBD2. Germline V gene lookup returns CDR1 GTSNPN and CDR2 SVGIG (reference sequence). The CDR3 has 13 residues. V dropped 7 bases and J dropped 2; count of bases not matched to a gene: 2. In nucleotides, the CDR3 is TGTGCCTACCTAGCGGGAAACACCGGGGAGCTGTTTTTT. It specifies CAYLAGNTGELFF.

This clone was counted a few times. The gene calls are TRBV25-1 and TRBJ2-7; TRBD1 matches 11 bases. V trimming: 4 bases; J trimming: 2 bases; junction bases outside the gene matches: 7. Germline CDR1 is MGHDK and CDR2 is SYGVNS. The CDR3 runs to 16 residues. This chain's CDR3 is CASSATGQGAPYEQYF. For the CDR3, the DNA is TGTGCCAGCAGTGCCACCGGACAGGGGGCCCCCTACGAGCAGTACTTC.

The chain combines TRBV10-3 with TRBJ2-7, with D unresolved. V dropped 3 bases and J dropped 0 bases, with 9 bases sitting between them. Germline loops: CDR1 ENHRY, CDR2 SYGVKD. The CDR3 has 14 amino acids. CDR3 in DNA: TGTGCCATCAGTGAACAGACAAGCTCCTACGAGCAGTACTTC. It yields the protein CAISEQTSSYEQYF.

The chain is built from TRBV28 and TRBJ1-1, with TRBD1 as a possible D gene (6 bases). Between the trimmed V and J ends, which lost 3 bases and 1 base, there was a span of 15 bases. Germline V lookup: CDR1 MDHEN, CDR2 SYDVKM. The CDR3 has 16 amino acids. This chain's CDR3 is CASSLKVGQTNTEAFF. The CDR3 region has the DNA TGTGCCAGCAGTTTGAAAGTAGGACAGACGAACACTGAAGCTTTCTTT.

This clone has a handful of counts. The chain uses TRBV7-2 and TRBJ1-1; D uncertain. Trimming took 5 bases from V and 0 from J, leaving 10 bases between them. Per the germline V gene, CDR1 is SGHTA and CDR2 is FQGNSA. The CDR3 has 14 amino acids. The chain's CDR3 is CASSNGILNTEAFF. Here the CDR3 DNA reads TGTGCCAGCAGCAACGGGATTCTGAACACTGAAGCTTTCTTT.

The chain links TRBV6-5 to TRBJ1-2; the D gene is possibly TRBD1 (6 bases). The germline V and J ends were trimmed by 5 bases and 4 bases, with 17 bases remaining between them. The CDR3 totals 15 residues. CDR1 and CDR2 from the germline V gene are MNHEY and SVGAGI. The CDR3 loop reads CASSVAGAASYGYTF. The CDR3 DNA reads TGTGCCAGCAGTGTGGCAGGGGCGGCCAGCTATGGCTACACCTTC.

The chain is built from TRBV5-1 and TRBJ2-5; 8 bases agree with TRBD1. V trimming: 4 bases; J trimming: 5 bases; junction bases outside the gene matches: 13. CDR3 length: 16 residues. Germline loops: CDR1 SGHRS, CDR2 YFSETQ. The CDR3 DNA sequence: TGCGCCAGCAGCCTCGGGACAGGCGCTTCGAGGGAGACCCAGTACTTC. This encodes CASSLGTGASRETQYF.

This clone was seen repeatedly, ten times or more. The chain couples TRBV7-6 to TRBJ2-5; 8 nucleotides agree with TRBD2. With V trimmed by 6 bases and J by 2 bases, 5 bases remained unmatched. CDR1 is SGHVS, CDR2 FNYEAQ, per germline. The CDR3 runs 14 residues. Here the CDR3 reads CASRSGGLQETQYF. The DNA of the CDR3 is TGTGCCAGCAGAAGCGGGGGACTACAAGAGACCCAGTACTTC.

The chain recombines TRBV9 with TRBJ2-5; D possibly corresponds to TRBD1 (8 bases). CDR1 is SGDLS and CDR2 is YYNGEE in the germline V gene. The V end was cut by 3 bases, the J end by 7 bases, with 13 bases between. The CDR3 covers 13 residues. CDR3 region: CASSDRGGLTQYF. DNA for the CDR3: TGTGCCAGCAGCGACAGGGGGGGGTTGACCCAGTACTTC. Looking up the rest from reference TRBV9 and TRBJ2-5 gives the full variable domain: DSGVTQTPKHLITATGQRVTLRCSPRSGDLSVYWYQQSLDQGLQFLIQYYNGEERAKGNILERFSAQQFPDLHSELNLSSLELGDSALYFCASSDRGGLTQYFGPGTRLLVL.

This clone was detected only a few times. The chain employs TRBV5-1 and TRBJ1-1; D not certain. The CDR3 length is 13 residues. The germline V gene encodes CDR1 SGHRS and CDR2 YFSETQ. V dropped 0 bases and J dropped 4 bases, with 7 bases sitting between them. Here the CDR3 DNA reads TGCGCCAGCAGCTTGGTGCGGGGCACTGAAGCTTTCTTT. Amino acids: CASSLVRGTEAFF.

This clone occurred a few times. The chain recombines TRBV19 with TRBJ1-4; D gene ambiguous. The V gene lost 3 bases and the J gene lost 8 bases, with 7 bases spanning the gap. The germline V gene has CDR1 LNHDA and CDR2 SQIVND (reference sequence). This CDR3 is 12 amino acids long. CDR3 loop: CASSMKREKLFF. CDR3 nucleotides: TGTGCCAGTAGTATGAAGAGGGAAAAACTGTTTTTT. The full variable domain, rest sourced from reference TRBV19 and TRBJ1-4, is DGGITQSPKYLFRKEGQNVTLSCEQNLNHDAMYWYRQDPGQGLRLIYYSQIVNDFQKGDIAEGYSVSREKKESFPLTVTSAQKNPTAFYLCASSMKREKLFFGSGTQLSVL.

This clone was counted a few times. CDR3 sequence (DNA): TGTGCCAGCAGTTACGTAACTAGCGGCATTTACGAGCAGTACTTC. Protein sequence: CASSYVTSGIYEQYF. This chain links TRBV6-6 with TRBJ2-7; TRBD2 agrees at 8 bases. The CDR3 length is 15 residues. V lost 2 bases, J lost 4 bases, and 7 bases stayed unmatched. From germline, CDR1 is MNHNY and CDR2 SVGAGI (reference sequence).

This chain uses TRBV18 with TRBJ1-1; D gene uncertain. The CDR3 consists of 15 residues. The V gene's germline CDR1 is KGHSH and CDR2 LQKENI. Trimming cost V 8 bases and J 1 base, with 17 bases left between them. In nucleotides, the CDR3 is TGTGCCAGCCGGTTGCGGGGATTGGAGAACACTGAAGCTTTCTTT. Translating gives CASRLRGLENTEAFF.

This clone came up many times. The chain links TRBV10-3 to TRBJ2-1; D might be TRBD2 (7 bases). CDR1 is ENHRY, CDR2 SYGVKD, per germline. Trimming pared 8 bases from V and 3 bases from J, leaving 14 bases between. This CDR3 comprises 14 residues. The CDR3 loop is CAIGGGGFYNEQFF. CDR3 nucleotides: TGTGCCATCGGGGGGGGCGGGTTCTACAATGAGCAGTTCTTC.

This clone was seen more than once but under ten times. V usage is TRBV30 and J usage is TRBJ1-2, with D possibly matching TRBD1 (6 bases). The CDR3 is made up of 15 amino acids. Germline lookup yields CDR1 GTSNPN and CDR2 SVGIG (reference sequence). V was cut by 2 bases and J by 6 bases, with 19 bases left in between. The CDR3, as DNA: TGTGCCTGGAGTTTTTCCCTCAGGGGATCGGATGGCTACACCTTC. As protein: CAWSFSLRGSDGYTF.

This clone was picked up a small number of times. The chain employs TRBV7-3 and TRBJ2-1, with 7 nucleotides matching TRBD1. This CDR3 has 15 amino acids. CDR1 is SGHTA and CDR2 is FQGTGA in the germline V gene. V shed 5 bases and J 6 bases; nucleotides not matched to a gene: 10. This chain's CDR3 is CASSPRQGRGNEQFF. The CDR3 nucleotides are TGTGCCAGCAGCCCCAGACAGGGTAGGGGCAATGAGCAGTTCTTC. The full variable domain, with the rest looked up from reference TRBV7-3 and TRBJ2-1, is GAGVSQTPSNKVTEKGKYVELRCDPISGHTALYWYRQSLGQGPEFLIYFQGTGAADDSGLPNDRFFAVRPEGSVSTLKIQRTERGDSAVYLCASSPRQGRGNEQFFGPGTRLTVL.

This rearrangement joins TRBV2 to TRBJ2-2, with 11 bases aligning to TRBD1. V lost 6 bases, J lost 4 bases, and 4 bases stayed unmatched. The CDR3 length is 15 residues. Looked up from germline, CDR1 is SNHLY and CDR2 is FYNNEI. The CDR3 DNA follows: TGTGCCAGCAGGAGGGACAGGGGGATCACCGGGGAGCTGTTTTTT. This translates into CASRRDRGITGELFF. Full variable domain (missing parts from reference TRBV2 and TRBJ2-2): EPEVTQTPSHQVTQMGQEVILRCVPISNHLYFYWYRQILGQKVEFLVSFYNNEISEKSEIFDDQFSVERPDGSNFTLKIRSTKLEDSAMYFCASRRDRGITGELFFGEGSRLTVL.

This clone was counted a few times. V is TRBV6-5 and J is TRBJ1-3; D is perhaps TRBD1 (6 bases). V was clipped by 2 bases and J by 0 bases, with 11 bases between them. The CDR3 has 16 amino acids. Germline V gene data show CDR1 as MNHEY and CDR2 as SVGAGI. The CDR3 DNA follows: TGTGCCAGCAGTTACACCCAGGGGAACTCTGGAAACACCATATATTTT. Protein: CASSYTQGNSGNTIYF.